This T cell receptor (beta chain) came from a study of T-cell memory formation after mild COVID-19. Study summary: TCR clusters largely stayed donor specific.

Points from the study as a whole: The study found balanced CD4/CD8 in clones contracting day 15 to 85 and a CD4+ lean in later expanders. Some responding clones appeared in pre-infection memory, suggesting cross-reactive memory joined.

MiXCR, applied by TCRdb to the 5' RACE reads, yields one record per CDR3 protein. The table lists some 14,000 distinct CDR3 sequences, around 12% of them singletons, with 49% in the top ten. The CDR3 length is 14 residues. Trimming stripped 2 bases from V and 1 base from J, with 5 bases between. This clonotype was detected ten times or more. Its target is unknown. The genes are TRBV12-3 or TRBV12-4 and TRBJ2-2; no clear D. The clonotype was recovered from an adult woman who had mild COVID-19 (a few samples of this study predate the infection). Cell type and time point are not known. Material for sequencing was PBMCs or a T cell subset sorted from them (not recorded which). CDR3 DNA: TGTGCCAGCAGTTTAATCCGGAACACCGGGGAGCTGTTTTTT. Amino acids: CASSLIRNTGELFF.